Sequencing of this T cell receptor beta chain was carried out in a study of cytomegalovirus exposure and HLA in healthy donors. Study at large: A prior study identified just under 120 million unique TCR beta sequences from around 180 million T cells.

Germline CDR1 and CDR2: MDHEN and SYDVKM. CDR3 length equals 15 residues. The junction had 5 bases not matched to a gene; V was cut back by 3 bases and J by 1 base. 13 Jbeta primers and 60 Vbeta primers were used for the PCR. Method: immunoSEQ multiplex PCR; TCRdb's copy keeps in-frame clones and lacks some. The top ten clones hold 2% of a sample with some 96,000 clones, roughly 80% of them seen once. Sequenced material: PBMCs. The source of this sequence is a man aged 35 to 55 in good health and CMV-seronegative. The V and J genes are TRBV28 and TRBJ1-1; 7 bases map to TRBD1. The CDR3 spells CASSFLDRENTEAFF. The CDR3 nucleotides are TGTGCCAGCAGTTTCTTAGACAGGGAGAACACTGAAGCTTTCTTT.